The 11 T cell receptor beta chains in this list originate from one sample, sequenced in a study of somatic mutations in cytotoxic T cells in rheumatoid arthritis. Profiled with immunoSEQ multiplex PCR; TCRdb holds only in-frame clones, not every one. The table shows over 20,000 clones, with 82% occurring only once. Sequencing used CD8+ T cells sorted from blood. The receptors derive from a man between 50 and 59 years old in good health.

This rearrangement joins TRBV11-2 to TRBJ1-6; D unresolved. V lost 4 bases and J lost 7, with 8 bases in between. CDR1 and CDR2 (germline): SGHAT, FQNNGV. This CDR3 is 13 amino acids long. The CDR3 coding sequence is TGTGCCAGCAGCTCCGACTCGAATTCACCCCTCCACTTT. Its translation is CASSSDSNSPLHF.

The chain uses TRBV7-9 and TRBJ2-2, with 7 bases aligning to TRBD1. CDR3 size: 16 residues. Trimming removed 2 bases from V and 4 bases from J; junction bases left unmatched: 7. Per the germline V gene, CDR1 is SEHNR and CDR2 is FQNEAQ (reference sequence). CDR3 in amino acids: CASSLIGGYGTGELFF. The CDR3 DNA reads TGTGCCAGCAGCTTAATAGGGGGCTACGGCACCGGGGAGCTGTTTTTT.

There are a few counts of this clone. The chain uses TRBV7-9 and TRBJ2-7; D is undetermined. CDR1 SEHNR and CDR2 FQNEAQ come from the germline V gene (reference sequence). This CDR3 region has 11 residues. Trimming pared 3 bases from V and 3 bases from J, leaving 3 bases between. The CDR3 DNA is TGTGCCAGCAGCTTGGACTACGAGCAGTACTTC. It is translated as CASSLDYEQYF.

This chain joins TRBV13 and TRBJ2-7, with 11 bases fitting TRBD2. The CDR3 contains 14 residues. Germline V CDR1 and CDR2: PRHDT, FYEKMQ (reference sequence). The V gene end was trimmed by 6 bases and the J gene end by 6 bases; junction bases not matched to a gene: 7. This CDR3 is CASSSGRASLEQYF. The CDR3 DNA follows: TGTGCCAGCAGTAGCGGGAGGGCCTCACTCGAGCAGTACTTC. Full variable domain (remainder filled in from reference TRBV13 and TRBJ2-7): AAGVIQSPRHLIKEKRETATLKCYPIPRHDTVYWYQQGPGQDPQFLISFYEKMQSDKGSIPDRFSAQQFSDYHSELNMSSLELGDSALYFCASSSGRASLEQYFGPGTRLTVT.

This CDR3 is CASSQLAGDYEQYF. CDR3 nucleotides: TGTGCCAGCAGCCAACTAGCGGGGGACTACGAGCAGTACTTC. The chain joins TRBV7-2 to TRBJ2-7; TRBD2 matches 11 bases. This CDR3 region has 14 residues. Losses at the gene ends were 5 bases for V and 3 bases for J; bases not matched to a gene: 3. Germline V gives CDR1 SGHTA, CDR2 FQGNSA.

CDR3 DNA sequence: TGTGCCAGCAGTTTAGAGACAGGTCGCTTGAATGAGCAGTTCTTC. Translating gives CASSLETGRLNEQFF. The V call is TRBV27, the J call TRBJ2-1; perhaps TRBD1 as D (6 bases). Germline loops: CDR1 MNHEY, CDR2 SMNVEV (reference sequence). V lost 2 bases to trimming and J lost 7 bases, with 15 bases between them. The length of the CDR3 is 15 residues.

This clone was recorded only once. The chain links TRBV9 to TRBJ2-2; D is perhaps TRBD1 (6 bases). The germline V gene has CDR1 SGDLS and CDR2 YYNGEE. The CDR3 sequence is 14 residues long. The V and J ends lost 4 bases and 5 bases respectively, with 12 bases between them. The CDR3 bases are TGTGCCAGCAGCCCCCAACAGGGTACCGGGGAGCTGTTTTTT. Translation: CASSPQQGTGELFF.

This clone is termed medium-sized (0.01 to 0.1%). This sequence joins TRBV10-3 and TRBJ2-7; 10 bases map to TRBD1. The CDR3 loop spans 15 amino acids. The V gene end was trimmed by 6 bases and the J gene end by 5 bases; junction bases not matched to a gene: 10. CDR1 and CDR2 (germline): ENHRY, SYGVKD. For the CDR3, the DNA is TGTGCCATCAGGGCTGAAGGGACAGGGGCCCACGAGCAGTACTTC. It encodes CAIRAEGTGAHEQYF.

This chain joins TRBV9 and TRBJ2-1; 10 nucleotides line up with TRBD1. The CDR3 has 14 residues. The germline CDR1 and CDR2 sequences are SGDLS and YYNGEE. V gave up 0 bases and J gave up 8 bases; unmatched junction bases: 2. The CDR3 DNA reads as TGTGCCAGCAGCGTAGGGGACAGGGGCGATGAGCAGTTCTTC. Its translation: CASSVGDRGDEQFF.

The chain is built from TRBV11-2 and TRBJ1-1; D is unclear. The germline gives CDR1 SGHAT, CDR2 FQNNGV. The CDR3 is 15 amino acids. V was trimmed by 6 bases and J by 1 base, leaving 15 bases between them. CDR3 protein: CASREIITENTEAFF. CDR3 DNA: TGTGCCAGCAGAGAGATCATAACTGAGAACACTGAAGCTTTCTTT. Together with reference TRBV11-2 and TRBJ1-1, the CDR3 gives the full variable domain: EAGVAQSPRYKIIEKRQSVAFWCNPISGHATLYWYQQILGQGPKLLIQFQNNGVVDDSQLPKDRFSAERLKGVDSTLKIQPAKLEDSAVYLCASREIITENTEAFFGQGTRLTVV.

This clone was observed once. The chain has TRBV7-9 and TRBJ2-4; D gene uncertain. Trimming pared 4 bases from V and 8 bases from J, leaving 9 bases between. The CDR3 totals 12 residues. Germline values: CDR1 SEHNR, CDR2 FQNEAQ (reference sequence). CDR3 protein: CASSSRLDIQYF. The CDR3 DNA reads as TGTGCCAGCAGCTCCCGGTTGGACATTCAGTACTTC.